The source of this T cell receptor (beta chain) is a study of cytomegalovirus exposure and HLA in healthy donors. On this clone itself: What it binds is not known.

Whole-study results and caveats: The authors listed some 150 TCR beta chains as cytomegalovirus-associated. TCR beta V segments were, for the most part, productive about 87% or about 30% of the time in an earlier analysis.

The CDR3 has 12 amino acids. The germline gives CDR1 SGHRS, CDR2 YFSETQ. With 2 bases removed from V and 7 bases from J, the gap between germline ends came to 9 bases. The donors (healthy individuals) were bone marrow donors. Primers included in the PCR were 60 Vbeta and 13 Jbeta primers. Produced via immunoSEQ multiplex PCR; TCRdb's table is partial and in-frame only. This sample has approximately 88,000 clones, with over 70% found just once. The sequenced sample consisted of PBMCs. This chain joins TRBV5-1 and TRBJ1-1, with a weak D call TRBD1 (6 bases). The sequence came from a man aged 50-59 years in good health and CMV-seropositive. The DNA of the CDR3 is TGCGCCAGCAGCTTACAGGGCCGTGAAGCTTTCTTT. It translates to CASSLQGREAFF. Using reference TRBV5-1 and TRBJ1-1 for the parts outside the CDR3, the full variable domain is KAGVTQTPRYLIKTRGQQVTLSCSPISGHRSVSWYQQTPGQGLQFLFEYFSETQRNKGNFPGRFSGRQFSNSRSEMNVSTLELGDSALYLCASSLQGREAFFGQGTRLTVV.